The sequence of this TCR beta chain was determined in a study of OX40 agonist ivuxolimab in advanced cancers. Background for the entire study: Ivuxolimab was a fully human IgG2 agonistic monoclonal antibody targeting the costimulatory receptor OX40 (CD134). Intravenous ivuxolimab was administered to patients every 2 weeks at six dose levels: 0.01, 0.1, 0.3, 1.5, 3 and 10 mg/kg. Among the 50 to 55 dose-escalation patients, about 19 had hepatocellular carcinoma, approximately 15 melanoma, 9 renal cell carcinoma and 9 head and neck cancer. In the dose-escalation cohort, roughly four fifths of patients were male, and the mean age was approximately 55 years, with a range of about 20 to 90. Patients were allowed to have had prior anti-PD-1, anti-PD-L1 or anti-CTLA-4 therapy, and around 41% of the dose-escalation patients had previously received checkpoint inhibitors. Partial responses occurred in three dose-escalation patients: two with cutaneous melanoma and one with hepatocellular carcinoma. The purpose of peripheral TCRbeta sequencing was to test whether ivuxolimab changed TCR sequence diversity and led to clonal T-cell expansion. The paper describes the monotherapy dose-escalation part (N ≈ 50 patients) of the phase I trial of ivuxolimab. Results the study describes overall, beyond this receptor: On average, CD8+ T cells showed more expanded clones than CD4+ T cells after ivuxolimab. In the 0.1-3.0 mg/kg groups, partial responders were among the patients with the lowest normalized peripheral clonal expansion, particularly in CD8+ T cells. Low levels of normalized T-cell clonal expansion were also seen in some patients who did not respond. The antigen specificity of the peripheral T cells that underwent clonal expansion was not determined. At doses of 0.1 to 3.0 mg/kg, clonal expansion of both CD4+ and CD8+ blood T cells was observed from baseline to week 6.

For sequencing of the TCRbeta CDR3 region, genomic DNA was extracted from the sorted cells. The immunoSEQ Assay was used to sequence the TCRbeta CDR3 regions. TCRdb stores this immuneACCESS table with in-frame sequences only. Part of the clones is absent; in the studies checked, under half of the shortfall reflects unresolved V genes, and no reason is known for the rest. Across this sample there are 70,000 to 80,000 clones, with around 85% seen only once. Roughly 4.5% of the sample rests with the top ten. The trial excluded patients who had a history of autoimmune disease or who were on systemic immunosuppression. In every dose cohort, peripheral blood was drawn for TCR sequencing at baseline, cycle 4 day 1, and cycle 7 day 1. The samples were drawn from a first-in-human, open-label, multicenter phase I dose-escalation trial of ivuxolimab. Adults with locally advanced or metastatic melanoma, renal cell carcinoma, hepatocellular carcinoma or head and neck squamous cell carcinoma were enrolled in the trial. Before TCR sequencing, CD4+ T cells and CD8+ T cells from peripheral blood were sorted into separate populations.

Worth noting for this clone: Its antigen specificity is not known. No per-base quality is available; no much larger clone lies one base away.

The receptor comes from an adult with an advanced solid tumor such as melanoma, head and neck, liver or kidney cancer. Sequenced material: CD4+ or CD8+ T cells sorted from blood, taken in a trial of the OX40 agonist ivuxolimab.

CDR3 region: CAISESSGTDTQYF. The DNA is TGTGCCATCAGTGAGTCGTCAGGCACAGATACGCAGTATTTT. Recombination connected TRBV10-3 to TRBJ2-3, with the D gene not confidently named. Trimming costs V 0 bases and J 1 base, and their ends lie 5 bases apart. Sequences ENHRY (CDR1) and SYGVKD (CDR2) are obtained from the germline V gene. Including the terminal cysteine and phenylalanine, the CDR3 comprises 14 residues. The DNA shown is the 42-base CDR3, in frame from base 1.